This TCR beta chain was profiled in a study of cytomegalovirus exposure and HLA in healthy donors. Overall study context: It was reported in a later analysis that the same platform had been used for the 120 or so validation repertoires as for the 550 to 700 first-cohort repertoires. Study-wide results and caveats: The investigators catalogued 150 to 200 TCR beta chains as cytomegalovirus-associated. The tendency of first-cohort TCR clusters to co-occur in the 120 or so validation repertoires was the finding of a later analysis. Usually a TCR sequence was rare, but some public TCRs were found in many donors.

Per the germline V gene, CDR1 is SGHVS and CDR2 is FQNEAQ. The junction had 9 bases not matched to a gene; V was cut back by 5 bases and J by 2 bases. CDR3 length: 15 amino acids. In the case of this clone: Its target is not known.

Sequencing was performed with immunoSEQ multiplex PCR; in TCRdb, only in-frame clones are kept and a portion is missing. This sample yields fewer than 200,000 clones, of which about 90% are seen a single time; approximately 3% belongs to the top ten. The sample was PBMCs. This sequence joins TRBV7-8 and TRBJ2-7; 7 nucleotides agree with TRBD2. This receptor was identified in a woman aged 18-29 years in good health and CMV-seropositive. CDR3 DNA: TGTGCCAGCAGCCGCCAGGGACTAACCCCCTACGAGCAGTACTTC. Residues: CASSRQGLTPYEQYF.